The subject of this entry is one T cell receptor beta chain. The antigen remains undetermined. The sample belongs to a study of beta chain features in type 1 diabetes. Study-wide findings and caveats: Moderately but significantly shorter TCRB CDR3s were found in Type 1 diabetes patients in all four CD4+ subsets.

V lost 0 bases, J lost 8 bases, and 8 bases stayed unmatched. The CDR3 consists of 15 residues. Germline CDR1 is LGHNA and CDR2 is YNFKEQ. Expressed TCRB transcripts were sequenced because the isolated RNA had all been reverse transcribed beforehand. Sequenced by immunoSEQ multiplex PCR; TCRdb stores in-frame clones only, minus some. The top ten clones hold 0.45% to 0.65% of a sample with about 370,000 clones, over 9% of them seen once. The source of this sequence is a young man with type 1 diabetes. The sequenced sample consisted of central memory CD4+ T cells from blood. The rearrangement joins TRBV4-2 to TRBJ1-2; 8 nucleotides agree with TRBD1. The CDR3 loop is CASSQDGQGRSGYTF. CDR3 DNA sequence: TGTGCCAGCAGCCAAGACGGACAGGGAAGGTCGGGCTACACCTTC.